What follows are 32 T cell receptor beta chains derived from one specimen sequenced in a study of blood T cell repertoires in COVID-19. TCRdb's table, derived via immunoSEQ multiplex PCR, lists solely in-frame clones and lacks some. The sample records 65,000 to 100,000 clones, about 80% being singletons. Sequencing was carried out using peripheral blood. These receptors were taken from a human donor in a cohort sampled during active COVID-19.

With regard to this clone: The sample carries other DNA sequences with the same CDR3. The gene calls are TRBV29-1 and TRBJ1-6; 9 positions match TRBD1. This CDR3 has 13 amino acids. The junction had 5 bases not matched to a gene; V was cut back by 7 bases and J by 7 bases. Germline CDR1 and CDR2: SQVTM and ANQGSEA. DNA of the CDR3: TGCAGCGGCCGGACAGGGGAAAATTCACCCCTCCACTTT. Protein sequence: CSGRTGENSPLHF. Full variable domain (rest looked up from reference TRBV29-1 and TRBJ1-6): SAVISQKPSRDICQRGTSLTIQCQVDSQVTMMFWYRQQPGQSLTLIATANQGSEATYESGFVIDKFPISRPNLTFSTLTVSNMSPEDSSIYLCSGRTGENSPLHFGNGTRLTVT.

The CDR3: CASSPLRESGANVLTF. In nucleotides, the CDR3 is TGTGCCAGCTCACCGCTCCGGGAGTCTGGGGCCAACGTCCTGACTTTC. The chain is built from TRBV18 and TRBJ2-6, with D possibly TRBD2 on 6 matching bases. The CDR3 runs 16 residues. Trimming took off 3 bases at V and 1 base at J, with 10 bases between the two ends. Germline V gene data show CDR1 as KGHSH and CDR2 as LQKENI.

DNA of the CDR3: TGTGCCAGCAGTGATCGGCGGGGACGGAGGCAGTATTTT. As protein: CASSDRRGRRQYF. The chain joins TRBV25-1 to TRBJ2-3; D might be TRBD2 (6 bases). Trimming removed 3 bases at V and 11 bases at J, with 15 bases between. CDR3 length equals 13 residues. Germline lookup yields CDR1 MGHDK and CDR2 SYGVNS.

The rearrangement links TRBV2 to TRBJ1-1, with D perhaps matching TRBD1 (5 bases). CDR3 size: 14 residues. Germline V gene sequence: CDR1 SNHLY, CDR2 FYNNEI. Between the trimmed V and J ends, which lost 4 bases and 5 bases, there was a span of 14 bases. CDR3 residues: CASSVLGGRTEAFF. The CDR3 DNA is TGTGCCAGCAGTGTGTTGGGGGGACGAACTGAAGCTTTCTTT.

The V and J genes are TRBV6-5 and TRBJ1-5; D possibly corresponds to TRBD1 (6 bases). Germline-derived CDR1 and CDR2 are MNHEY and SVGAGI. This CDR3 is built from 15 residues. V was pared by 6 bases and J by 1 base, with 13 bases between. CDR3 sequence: CASRSRTVSNQPQHF. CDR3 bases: TGTGCCAGCAGGTCCCGGACAGTCAGCAATCAGCCCCAGCATTTT.

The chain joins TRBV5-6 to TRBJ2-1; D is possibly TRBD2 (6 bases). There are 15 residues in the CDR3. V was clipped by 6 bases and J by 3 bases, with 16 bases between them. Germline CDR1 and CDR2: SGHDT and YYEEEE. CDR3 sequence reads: CASMGGSTFYNEQFF. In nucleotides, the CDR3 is TGTGCCAGCATGGGGGGATCAACCTTCTACAATGAGCAGTTCTTC.

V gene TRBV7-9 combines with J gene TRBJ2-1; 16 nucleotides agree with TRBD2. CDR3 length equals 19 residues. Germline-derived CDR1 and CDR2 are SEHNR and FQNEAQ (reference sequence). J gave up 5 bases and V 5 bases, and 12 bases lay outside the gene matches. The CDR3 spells CASSPGTSGGAGTNNEQFF. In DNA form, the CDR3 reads TGTGCCAGCAGCCCCGGGACTAGCGGGGGGGCTGGGACCAACAATGAGCAGTTCTTC.

CDR3 sequence (DNA): TGTGCCAGCAGTCCCCAGGGGTTCACTGAAGCTTTCTTT. As protein: CASSPQGFTEAFF. The V and J genes are TRBV12-3 or TRBV12-4 and TRBJ1-1, with a tentative D call TRBD1 (6 bases). The germline V and J ends were trimmed by 5 bases and 4 bases, with 11 bases remaining between them. The length of the CDR3 is 13 residues.

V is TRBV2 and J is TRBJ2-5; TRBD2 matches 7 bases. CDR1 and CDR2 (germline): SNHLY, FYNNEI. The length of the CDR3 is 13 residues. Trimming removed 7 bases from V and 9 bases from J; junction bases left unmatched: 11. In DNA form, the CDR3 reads TGTGCCAGCATTCCGGGGGGTGCGGCGGCCCAGTACTTC. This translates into CASIPGGAAAQYF.

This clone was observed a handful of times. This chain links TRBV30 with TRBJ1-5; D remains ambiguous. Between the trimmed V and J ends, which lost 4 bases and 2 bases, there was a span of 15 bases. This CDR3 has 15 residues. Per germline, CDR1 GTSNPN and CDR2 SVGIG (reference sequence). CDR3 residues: CAWNVGGTRNQPQHF. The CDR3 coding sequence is TGTGCCTGGAACGTTGGAGGTACACGCAATCAGCCCCAGCATTTT. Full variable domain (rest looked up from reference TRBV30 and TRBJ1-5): SQTIHQWPATLVQPVGSPLSLECTVEGTSNPNLYWYRQAAGRGLQLLFYSVGIGQISSEVPQNLSASRPQDRQFILSSKKLLLSDSGFYLCAWNVGGTRNQPQHFGDGTRLSIL.

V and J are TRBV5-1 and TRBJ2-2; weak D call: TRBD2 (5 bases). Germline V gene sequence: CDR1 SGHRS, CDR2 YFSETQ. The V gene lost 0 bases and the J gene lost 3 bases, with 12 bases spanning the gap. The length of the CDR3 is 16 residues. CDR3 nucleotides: TGCGCCAGCAGCTTGGTGAGCGGTACAGACACCGGGGAGCTGTTTTTT. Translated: CASSLVSGTDTGELFF.

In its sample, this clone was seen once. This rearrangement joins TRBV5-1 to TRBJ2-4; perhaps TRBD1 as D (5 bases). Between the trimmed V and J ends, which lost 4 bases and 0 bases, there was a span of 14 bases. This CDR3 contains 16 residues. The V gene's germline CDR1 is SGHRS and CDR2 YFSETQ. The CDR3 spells CASSPRQPLAKNIQYF. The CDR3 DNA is TGCGCCAGCAGCCCAAGACAGCCACTAGCCAAAAACATTCAGTACTTC.

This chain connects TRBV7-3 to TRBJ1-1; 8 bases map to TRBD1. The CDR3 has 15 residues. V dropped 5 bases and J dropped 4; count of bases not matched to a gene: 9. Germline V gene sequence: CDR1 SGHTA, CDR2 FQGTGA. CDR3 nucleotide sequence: TGTGCCAGCAGCCCCTCCCCGGGACAGGTCACTGAAGCTTTCTTT. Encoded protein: CASSPSPGQVTEAFF.

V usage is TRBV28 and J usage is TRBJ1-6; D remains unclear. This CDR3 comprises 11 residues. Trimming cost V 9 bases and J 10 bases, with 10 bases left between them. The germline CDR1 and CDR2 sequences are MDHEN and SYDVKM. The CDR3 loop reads CASNQKSPLHF. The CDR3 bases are TGTGCCAGTAACCAGAAATCACCCCTCCACTTT. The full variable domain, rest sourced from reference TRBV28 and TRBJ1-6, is DVKVTQSSRYLVKRTGEKVFLECVQDMDHENMFWYRQDPGLGLRLIYFSYDVKMKEKGDIPEGYSVSREKKERFSLILESASTNQTSMYLCASNQKSPLHFGNGTRLTVT.

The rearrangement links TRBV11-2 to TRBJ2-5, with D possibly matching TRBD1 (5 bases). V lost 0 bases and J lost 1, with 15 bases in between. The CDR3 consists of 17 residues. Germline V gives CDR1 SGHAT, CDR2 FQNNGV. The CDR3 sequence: CASSLESGFGVQETQYF. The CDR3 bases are TGTGCCAGCAGCTTAGAGTCAGGGTTCGGTGTCCAAGAGACCCAGTACTTC. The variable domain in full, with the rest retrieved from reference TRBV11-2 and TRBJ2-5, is EAGVAQSPRYKIIEKRQSVAFWCNPISGHATLYWYQQILGQGPKLLIQFQNNGVVDDSQLPKDRFSAERLKGVDSTLKIQPAKLEDSAVYLCASSLESGFGVQETQYFGPGTRLLVL.

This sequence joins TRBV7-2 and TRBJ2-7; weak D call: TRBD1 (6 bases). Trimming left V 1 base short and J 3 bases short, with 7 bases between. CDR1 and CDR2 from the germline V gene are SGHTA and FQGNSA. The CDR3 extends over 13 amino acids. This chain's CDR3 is CASSLEDSYEQYF. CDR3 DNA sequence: TGTGCCAGCAGCTTAGAGGACAGCTACGAGCAGTACTTC.

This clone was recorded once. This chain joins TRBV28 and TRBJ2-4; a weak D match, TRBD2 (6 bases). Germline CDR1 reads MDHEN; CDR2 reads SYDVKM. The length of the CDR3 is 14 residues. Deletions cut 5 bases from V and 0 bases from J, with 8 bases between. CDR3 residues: CASSPGLAKNIQYF. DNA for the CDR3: TGTGCCAGCAGTCCGGGACTAGCCAAAAACATTCAGTACTTC.

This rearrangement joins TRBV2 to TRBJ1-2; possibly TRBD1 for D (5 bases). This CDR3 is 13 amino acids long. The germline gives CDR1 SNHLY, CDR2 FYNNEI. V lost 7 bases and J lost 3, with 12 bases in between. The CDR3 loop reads CASIPEGDYGYTF. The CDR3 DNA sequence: TGTGCCAGCATTCCAGAAGGGGACTATGGCTACACCTTC.

The DNA for the CDR3 is TGTGCCAGCAGCTTTGCCCCGGGACTAGCGGGGACCTCCCAAGAGACCCAGTACTTC. Its translation is CASSFAPGLAGTSQETQYF. The J gene is TRBJ2-5, the V gene TRBV12-1; TRBD2 is the table's D call and was not checked against the DNA. TRBV12-1 is given as a pseudogene. CDR3 length equals 19 residues.

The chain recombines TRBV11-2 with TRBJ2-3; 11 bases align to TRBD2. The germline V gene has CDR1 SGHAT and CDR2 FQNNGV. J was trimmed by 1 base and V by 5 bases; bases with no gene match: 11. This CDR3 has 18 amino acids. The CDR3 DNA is TGTGCCAGCAGCCTGGGACTAGCGGTGGGTTCTGGCACAGATACGCAGTATTTT. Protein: CASSLGLAVGSGTDTQYF.

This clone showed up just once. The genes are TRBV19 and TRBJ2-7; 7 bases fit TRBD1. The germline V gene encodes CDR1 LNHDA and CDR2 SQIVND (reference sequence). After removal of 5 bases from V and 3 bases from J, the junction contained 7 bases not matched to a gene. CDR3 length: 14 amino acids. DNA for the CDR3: TGTGCCAGTAGTCCGGGACAGACCGACTACGAGCAGTACTTC. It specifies CASSPGQTDYEQYF. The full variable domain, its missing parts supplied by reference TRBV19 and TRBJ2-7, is DGGITQSPKYLFRKEGQNVTLSCEQNLNHDAMYWYRQDPGQGLRLIYYSQIVNDFQKGDIAEGYSVSREKKESFPLTVTSAQKNPTAFYLCASSPGQTDYEQYFGPGTRLTVT.

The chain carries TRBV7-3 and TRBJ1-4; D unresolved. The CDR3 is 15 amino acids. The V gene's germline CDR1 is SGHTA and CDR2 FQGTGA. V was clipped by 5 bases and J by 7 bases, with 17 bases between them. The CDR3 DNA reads TGTGCCAGCAGCCCAACGGGAGGTCCGGGTGAAAAACTGTTTTTT. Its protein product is CASSPTGGPGEKLFF.

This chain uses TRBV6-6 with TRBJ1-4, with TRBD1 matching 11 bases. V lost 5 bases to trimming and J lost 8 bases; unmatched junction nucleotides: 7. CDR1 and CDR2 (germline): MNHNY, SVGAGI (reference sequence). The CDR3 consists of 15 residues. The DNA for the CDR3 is TGTGCCAGCAGTGACGGGACAGGGGGACAAGAAAAACTGTTTTTT. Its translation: CASSDGTGGQEKLFF.

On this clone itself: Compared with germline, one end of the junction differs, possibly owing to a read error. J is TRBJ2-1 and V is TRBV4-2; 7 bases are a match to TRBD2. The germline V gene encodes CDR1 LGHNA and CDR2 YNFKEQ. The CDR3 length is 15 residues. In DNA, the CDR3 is TGTGCCAGCCGCCAACAGGCTAGCGGCTTCGATGAGCAGTTCTTC. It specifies CASRQQASGFDEQFF.

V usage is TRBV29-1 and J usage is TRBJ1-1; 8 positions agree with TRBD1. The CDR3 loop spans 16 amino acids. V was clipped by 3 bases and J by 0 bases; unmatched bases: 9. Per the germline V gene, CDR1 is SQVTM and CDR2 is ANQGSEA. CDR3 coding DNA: TGCAGCGTTGAGGCCAGGGGGCGCGTGGTGAACACTGAAGCTTTCTTT. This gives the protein CSVEARGRVVNTEAFF.

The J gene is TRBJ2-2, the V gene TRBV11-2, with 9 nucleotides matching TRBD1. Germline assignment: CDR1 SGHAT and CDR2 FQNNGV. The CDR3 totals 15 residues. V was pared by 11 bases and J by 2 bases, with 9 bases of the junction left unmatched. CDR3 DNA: TGTGCCGTAAGGACAGGGGCCCGAAACACCGGGGAGCTGTTTTTT. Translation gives CAVRTGARNTGELFF.

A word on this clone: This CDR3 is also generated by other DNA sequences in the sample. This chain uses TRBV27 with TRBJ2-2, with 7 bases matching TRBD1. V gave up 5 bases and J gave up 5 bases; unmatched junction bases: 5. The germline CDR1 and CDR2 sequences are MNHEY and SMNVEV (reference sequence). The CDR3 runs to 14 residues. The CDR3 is CASSLYRGTGELFF. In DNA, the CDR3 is TGTGCCAGCAGTCTCTACAGGGGTACCGGGGAGCTGTTTTTT.

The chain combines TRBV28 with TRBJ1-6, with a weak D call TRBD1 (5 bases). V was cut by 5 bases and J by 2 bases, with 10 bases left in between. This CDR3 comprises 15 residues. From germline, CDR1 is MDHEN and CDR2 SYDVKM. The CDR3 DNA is TGTGCCAGCAGTCCCCAGGGAACCTATAATTCACCCCTCCACTTT. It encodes CASSPQGTYNSPLHF.

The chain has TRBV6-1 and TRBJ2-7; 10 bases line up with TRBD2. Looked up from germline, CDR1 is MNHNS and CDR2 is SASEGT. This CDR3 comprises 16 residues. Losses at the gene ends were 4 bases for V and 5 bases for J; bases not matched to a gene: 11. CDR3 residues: CASSVTTLAGVNEQYF. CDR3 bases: TGTGCCAGCAGTGTTACGACCCTAGCGGGGGTTAACGAGCAGTACTTC.

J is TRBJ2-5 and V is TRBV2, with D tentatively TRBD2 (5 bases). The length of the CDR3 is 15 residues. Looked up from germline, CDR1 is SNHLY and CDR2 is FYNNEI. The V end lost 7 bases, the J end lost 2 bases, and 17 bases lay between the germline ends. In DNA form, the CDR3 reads TGTGCCAGCACCCCGAATGCGGGTAGGCAAGAGACCCAGTACTTC. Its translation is CASTPNAGRQETQYF.

CDR3 in DNA: TGCGCCAGCAGCGGAGCAGGGAGGGCTGAAGCTTTCTTT. The encoded protein is CASSGAGRAEAFF. The J gene is TRBJ1-1, the V gene TRBV5-1; possibly TRBD1 for D (5 bases). The CDR3 is 13 amino acids. Germline CDR1 is SGHRS and CDR2 is YFSETQ. V was shortened by 4 bases and J by 6 bases, with 13 bases between the two germline ends.

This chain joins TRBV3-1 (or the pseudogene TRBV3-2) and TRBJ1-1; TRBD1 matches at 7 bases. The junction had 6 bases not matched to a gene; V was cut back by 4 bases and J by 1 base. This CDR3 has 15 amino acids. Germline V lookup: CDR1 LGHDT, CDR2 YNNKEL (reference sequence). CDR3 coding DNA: TGTGCCAGCAGCCCACAAGGGACAGCGAACACTGAAGCTTTCTTT. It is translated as CASSPQGTANTEAFF.